Below, 14 T cell receptor beta chains from the same sample are listed, as sequenced in a study of blood T cell repertoires in COVID-19. Sequencing was performed with immunoSEQ multiplex PCR; in TCRdb, only in-frame clones are kept and a portion is missing. This table holds approximately 310,000 clones, about nine tenths found once. Source material: peripheral blood. The source of these receptors is a man between 50 and 59 years old with active or convalescent COVID-19.

CDR3 DNA sequence: TGTGCCATCAGCAGGGCTAGCGGAGGACCCAATGAGCAGTTCTTC. Its protein product is CAISRASGGPNEQFF. V gene TRBV10-3 combines with J gene TRBJ2-1; the match to TRBD2 covers 7 bases. With V trimmed by 6 bases and J by 6 bases, 11 bases remained unmatched. The CDR3 totals 15 residues. The germline gives CDR1 ENHRY, CDR2 SYGVKD.

The chain is built from TRBV11-2 and TRBJ2-1, with a possible D match to TRBD1 (5 bases). V was cut by 0 bases and J by 9 bases, with 9 bases left in between. This CDR3 is 13 amino acids long. Germline assignment: CDR1 SGHAT and CDR2 FQNNGV. The CDR3 loop reads CASSLDRAPEQFF. In DNA form, the CDR3 reads TGTGCCAGCAGCTTAGACAGGGCTCCTGAGCAGTTCTTC.

The CDR3 reads CASSPGDPRGVEKLFF. CDR3 sequence (DNA): TGTGCCAGCAGCCCGGGGGACCCTCGCGGGGTTGAAAAACTGTTTTTT. The chain couples TRBV5-5 to TRBJ1-4; possibly TRBD1 for D (5 bases). The CDR3 spans 16 residues. From germline, CDR1 is SGHKS and CDR2 YYEKEE (reference sequence). With 4 bases removed from V and 7 bases from J, the gap between germline ends came to 20 bases.

This chain connects TRBV9 to TRBJ1-1; possible D gene TRBD1, 5 bases. Trimming took off 0 bases at V and 4 bases at J, with 16 bases between the two ends. The CDR3 has 16 residues. Germline loops: CDR1 SGDLS, CDR2 YYNGEE. The CDR3 loop reads CASSVAAGTRGTEAFF. As DNA, the CDR3 is TGTGCCAGCAGCGTAGCGGCAGGGACTCGAGGCACTGAAGCTTTCTTT.

V usage is TRBV19 and J usage is TRBJ2-7; TRBD2 matches at 8 bases. V lost 3 bases and J lost 1; bases outside the gene matches: 5. Germline lookup yields CDR1 LNHDA and CDR2 SQIVND (reference sequence). The CDR3 is 15 residues long. CDR3 nucleotides: TGTGCCAGTAGTATGACGGCTAGCGGGTCCTACGAGCAGTACTTC. Translation gives CASSMTASGSYEQYF.

The chain joins TRBV24-1 to TRBJ1-1; D is unresolved. The CDR3 contains 12 residues. V was cut by 1 base and J by 4 bases, with 3 bases left in between. Germline V gene lookup returns CDR1 KGHDR and CDR2 SFDVKD. CDR3 nucleotides: TGTGCCACCAGTGATTTCGGCACTGAAGCTTTCTTT. This translates into CATSDFGTEAFF.

This clone was counted a single time. This chain joins TRBV6-1 and TRBJ1-6, with 10 bases that match TRBD1. This CDR3 has 15 residues. V dropped 3 bases and J dropped 7; count of bases not matched to a gene: 3. Germline V gene lookup returns CDR1 MNHNS and CDR2 SASEGT. CDR3 bases: TGTGCCAGCAGTGACCGGACAGGGGGAAATTCACCCCTCCACTTT. It is translated as CASSDRTGGNSPLHF.

The chain links TRBV28 to TRBJ1-3; no clear D gene. The CDR3 covers 15 residues. CDR1 and CDR2 from the germline V gene are MDHEN and SYDVKM. V was clipped by 5 bases and J by 9 bases, with 20 bases between them. CDR3 DNA: TGTGCCAGCAGTGGCGGGAATTCATGGAGCGGCACCATATATTTT. It is translated as CASSGGNSWSGTIYF.

The rearrangement joins TRBV6-6 to TRBJ2-7; TRBD2 is a possible D gene (6 bases). This CDR3 has 16 residues. CDR1 is MNHNY, CDR2 SVGAGI, per germline (reference sequence). Deletions cut 6 bases from V and 0 bases from J, with 18 bases between. The CDR3, as DNA: TGTGCCAGCAGCGATAACACAGGAGGGAACTCCTACGAGCAGTACTTC. This encodes CASSDNTGGNSYEQYF.

This clone is a singleton in its sample. V and J are TRBV7-2 and TRBJ1-1, with D possibly being TRBD1 (6 bases). This CDR3 has 13 amino acids. The germline V gene encodes CDR1 SGHTA and CDR2 FQGNSA. Trimming removed 5 bases from V and 7 bases from J, with 14 bases in between. The CDR3 spells CASSGGGGLEAFF. The CDR3 bases are TGTGCCAGCAGCGGAGGGGGGGGCCTTGAAGCTTTCTTT. The full variable domain, in which reference TRBV7-2 and TRBJ1-1 provide the parts outside the CDR3, is GAGVSQSPSNKVTEKGKDVELRCDPISGHTALYWYRQSLGQGLEFLIYFQGNSAPDKSGLPSDRFSAERTGGSVSTLTIQRTQQEDSAVYLCASSGGGGLEAFFGQGTRLTVV.

The chain is built from TRBV6-5 and TRBJ2-6; D is uncertain. V lost 5 bases to trimming and J lost 4 bases, with 9 bases between them. The length of the CDR3 is 14 residues. The germline gives CDR1 MNHEY, CDR2 SVGAGI. CDR3 protein: CASSTAAGANVLTF. The CDR3 bases are TGTGCCAGCAGTACAGCCGCGGGGGCCAACGTCCTGACTTTC.

This clone was counted between two and nine times. The rearrangement joins TRBV28 to TRBJ1-5, with 9 positions matching TRBD1. The CDR3 is 17 amino acids. Trimming cost V 1 base and J 2 bases; bases outside gene matches: 6. Germline CDR1 MDHEN, CDR2 SYDVKM. The CDR3, as DNA: TGTGCCAGCAGTTTATACAGGGGGCAATTCGGCAATCAGCCCCAGCATTTT. Its translation is CASSLYRGQFGNQPQHF.

This rearrangement joins TRBV6-2 or TRBV6-3 to TRBJ1-5; TRBD1 agrees at 9 bases. In germline, CDR1 is MNHEY, CDR2 SVGEGT. The J segment lost 1 base and the V segment lost 7 bases, leaving 11 bases of the junction unmatched. This CDR3 has 17 residues. The CDR3 nucleotides are TGTGCCAGCACCCCGGACAGGGGTGAGGTCAGCAATCAGCCCCAGCATTTT. Its translation: CASTPDRGEVSNQPQHF.

J is TRBJ2-6 and V is TRBV5-6, with TRBD1 identical over 7 bases. In germline, CDR1 is SGHDT, CDR2 YYEEEE. Losses at the gene ends were 5 bases for V and 1 base for J; bases not matched to a gene: 3. The length of the CDR3 is 15 residues. The CDR3: CASRRQGSGANVLTF. The CDR3 nucleotides are TGTGCCAGCAGGCGACAGGGATCTGGGGCCAACGTCCTGACTTTC.